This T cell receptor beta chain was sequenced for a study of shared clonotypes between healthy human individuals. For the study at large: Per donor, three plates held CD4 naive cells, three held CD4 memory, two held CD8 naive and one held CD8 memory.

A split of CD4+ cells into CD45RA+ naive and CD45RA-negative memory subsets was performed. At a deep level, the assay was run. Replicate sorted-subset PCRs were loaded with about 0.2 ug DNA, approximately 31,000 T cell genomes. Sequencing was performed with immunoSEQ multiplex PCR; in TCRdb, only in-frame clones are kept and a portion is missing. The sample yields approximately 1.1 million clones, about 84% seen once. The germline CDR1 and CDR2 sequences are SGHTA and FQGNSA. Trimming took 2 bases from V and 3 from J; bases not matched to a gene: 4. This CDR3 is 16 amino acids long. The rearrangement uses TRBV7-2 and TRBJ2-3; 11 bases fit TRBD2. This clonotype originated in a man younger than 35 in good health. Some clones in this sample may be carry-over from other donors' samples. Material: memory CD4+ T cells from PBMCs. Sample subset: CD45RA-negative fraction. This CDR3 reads CASSLLGTSGTDTQYF. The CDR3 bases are TGTGCCAGCAGCTTATTGGGGACTAGCGGAACAGATACGCAGTATTTT.